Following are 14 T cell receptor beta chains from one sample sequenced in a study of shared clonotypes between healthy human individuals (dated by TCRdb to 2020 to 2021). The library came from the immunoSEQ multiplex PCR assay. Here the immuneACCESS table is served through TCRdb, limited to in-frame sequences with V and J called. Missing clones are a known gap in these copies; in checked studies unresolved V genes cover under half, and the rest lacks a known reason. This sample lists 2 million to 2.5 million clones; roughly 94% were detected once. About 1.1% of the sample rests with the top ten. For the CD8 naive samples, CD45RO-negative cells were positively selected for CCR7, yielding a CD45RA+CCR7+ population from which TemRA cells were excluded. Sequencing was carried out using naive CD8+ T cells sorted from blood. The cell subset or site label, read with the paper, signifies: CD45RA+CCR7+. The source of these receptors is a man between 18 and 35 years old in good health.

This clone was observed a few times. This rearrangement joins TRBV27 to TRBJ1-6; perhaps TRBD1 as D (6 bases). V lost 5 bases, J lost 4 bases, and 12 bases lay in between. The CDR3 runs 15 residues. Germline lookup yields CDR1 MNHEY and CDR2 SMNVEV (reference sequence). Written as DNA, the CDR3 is TGTGCCAGCAGTACAGGGAGGGGGTATAATTCACCCCTCCACTTT. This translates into CASSTGRGYNSPLHF.

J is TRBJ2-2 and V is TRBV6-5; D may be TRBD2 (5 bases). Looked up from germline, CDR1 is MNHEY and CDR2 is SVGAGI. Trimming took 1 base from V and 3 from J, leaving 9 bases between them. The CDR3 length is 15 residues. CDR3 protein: CASSYLTRDTGELFF. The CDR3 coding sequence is TGTGCCAGCAGTTACTTAACTAGGGACACCGGGGAGCTGTTTTTT.

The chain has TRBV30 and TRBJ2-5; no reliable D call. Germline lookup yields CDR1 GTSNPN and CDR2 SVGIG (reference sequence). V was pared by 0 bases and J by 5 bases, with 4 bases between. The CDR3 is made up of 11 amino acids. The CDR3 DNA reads TGTGCCTGGAGTGTACGGGAGACCCAGTACTTC. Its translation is CAWSVRETQYF.

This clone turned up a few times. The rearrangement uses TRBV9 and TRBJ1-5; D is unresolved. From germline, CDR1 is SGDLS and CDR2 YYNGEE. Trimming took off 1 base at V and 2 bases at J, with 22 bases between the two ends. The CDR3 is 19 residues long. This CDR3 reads CASSVMVRVTGLRNQPQHF. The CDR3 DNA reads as TGTGCCAGCAGCGTAATGGTGCGCGTGACTGGACTACGCAATCAGCCCCAGCATTTT.

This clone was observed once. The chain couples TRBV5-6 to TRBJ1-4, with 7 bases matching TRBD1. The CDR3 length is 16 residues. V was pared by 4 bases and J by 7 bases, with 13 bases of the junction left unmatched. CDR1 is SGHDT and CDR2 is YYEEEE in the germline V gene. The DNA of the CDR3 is TGTGCCAGCAGCCTGGGGCAGGGGGTCGTTTTTGAAAAACTGTTTTTT. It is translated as CASSLGQGVVFEKLFF.

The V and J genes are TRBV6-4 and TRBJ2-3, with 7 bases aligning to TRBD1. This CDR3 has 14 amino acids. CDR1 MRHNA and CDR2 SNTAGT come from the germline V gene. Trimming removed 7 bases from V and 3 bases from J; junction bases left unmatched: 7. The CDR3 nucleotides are TGTGCCAGCATCGAAGGGACAGATACAGATACGCAGTATTTT. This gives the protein CASIEGTDTDTQYF.

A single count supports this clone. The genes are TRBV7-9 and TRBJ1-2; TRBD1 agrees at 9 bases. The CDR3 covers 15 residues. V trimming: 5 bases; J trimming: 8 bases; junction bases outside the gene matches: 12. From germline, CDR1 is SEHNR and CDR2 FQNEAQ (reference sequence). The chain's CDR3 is CASSTSGTGIQGYTF. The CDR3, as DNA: TGTGCCAGCAGCACATCCGGGACAGGGATTCAGGGCTACACCTTC.

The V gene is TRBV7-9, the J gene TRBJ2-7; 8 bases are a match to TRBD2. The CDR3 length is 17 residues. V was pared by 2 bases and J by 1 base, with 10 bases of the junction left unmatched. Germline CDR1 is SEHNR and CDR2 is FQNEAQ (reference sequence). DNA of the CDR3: TGTGCCAGCAGCTTATTTTCCGGGGGGGCCGGGTCCTACGAGCAGTACTTC. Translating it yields CASSLFSGGAGSYEQYF.

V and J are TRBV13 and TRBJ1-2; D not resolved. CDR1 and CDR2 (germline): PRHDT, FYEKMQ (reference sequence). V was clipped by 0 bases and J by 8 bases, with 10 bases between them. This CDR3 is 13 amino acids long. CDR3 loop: CASSLGEGDGYTF. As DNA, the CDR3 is TGTGCCAGCAGCTTAGGCGAGGGTGACGGCTACACCTTC.

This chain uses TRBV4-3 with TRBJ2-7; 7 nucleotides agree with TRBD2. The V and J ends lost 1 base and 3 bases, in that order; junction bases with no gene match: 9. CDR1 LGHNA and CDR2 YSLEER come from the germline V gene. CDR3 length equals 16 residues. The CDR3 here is CASSQVLGGQGYEQYF. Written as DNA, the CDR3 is TGCGCCAGCAGCCAAGTTTTGGGAGGGCAGGGCTACGAGCAGTACTTC.

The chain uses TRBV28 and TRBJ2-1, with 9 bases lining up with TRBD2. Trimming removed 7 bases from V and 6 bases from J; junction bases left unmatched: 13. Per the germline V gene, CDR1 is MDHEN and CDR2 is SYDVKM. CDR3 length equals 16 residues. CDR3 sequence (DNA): TGTGCCAGCACCTTATCGGGACTAGCTAGGGGCAATGAGCAGTTCTTC. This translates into CASTLSGLARGNEQFF.

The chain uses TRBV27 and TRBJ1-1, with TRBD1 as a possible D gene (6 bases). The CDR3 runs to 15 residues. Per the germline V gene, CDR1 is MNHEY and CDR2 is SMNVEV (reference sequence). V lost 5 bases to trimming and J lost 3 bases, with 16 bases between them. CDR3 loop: CASSHPGAGHTEAFF. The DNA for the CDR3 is TGTGCCAGCAGTCATCCAGGGGCGGGGCACACTGAAGCTTTCTTT.

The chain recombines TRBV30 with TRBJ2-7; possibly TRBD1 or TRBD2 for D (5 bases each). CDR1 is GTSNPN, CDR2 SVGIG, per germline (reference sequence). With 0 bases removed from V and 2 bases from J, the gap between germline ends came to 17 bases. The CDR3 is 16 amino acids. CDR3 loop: CAWSVRERGTPYEQYF. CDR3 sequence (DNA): TGTGCCTGGAGTGTACGGGAAAGAGGGACCCCCTACGAGCAGTACTTC.

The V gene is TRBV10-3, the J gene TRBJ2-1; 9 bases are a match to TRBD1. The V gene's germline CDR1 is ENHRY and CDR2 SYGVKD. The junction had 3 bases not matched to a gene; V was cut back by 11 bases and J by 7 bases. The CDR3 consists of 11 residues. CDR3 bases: TGTGCCTTCGGACAGGGGAATGAGCAGTTCTTC. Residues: CAFGQGNEQFF.